The clone carrying this T cell receptor (beta chain) was picked up a small number of times. No antigen is known for it. CDR3 length: 15 amino acids. V gave up 0 bases and J gave up 2 bases, with 6 bases separating them. Germline V lookup: CDR1 SGHTS, CDR2 YDEGEE. The sample is drawn from a study of cytomegalovirus exposure and HLA in healthy donors. Study-level findings and limits: Across all donors, roughly uniform sequencing depth was an assumption of the presence/absence analyses.

Both 60 Vbeta primers and 13 Jbeta primers went into the PCR. Clones were read by immunoSEQ multiplex PCR, and TCRdb kept only the in-frame ones, dropping some. The table lists about 130,000 clones, approximately 86% of them singletons. Specimen: PBMCs. The sequence was obtained from a boy aged 5-17 years in good health and CMV-seronegative. This rearrangement joins TRBV5-8 to TRBJ2-6, with D perhaps matching TRBD2 (5 bases). The CDR3 region has the DNA TGTGCCAGCAGCTTGGACGGGACTGGGGCCAACGTCCTGACTTTC. Protein product: CASSLDGTGANVLTF.